This T cell receptor beta chain was identified in a study of blood T cell repertoires in COVID-19. Deletions cut 4 bases from V and 4 bases from J, with 10 bases between. Germline V CDR1 and CDR2: SQVTM, ANQGSEA. CDR3 length equals 12 residues. The assay was immunoSEQ multiplex PCR, and TCRdb's table has in-frame clones only and misses some. The sample lists hundreds of thousands of clones; roughly nine tenths were seen once. The source material was PBMCs or T cells enriched from blood (not recorded which). V gene TRBV29-1 combines with J gene TRBJ2-5; tentative D call: TRBD1 (6 bases). The receptor was isolated from a woman aged 35 to 49 who had recovered from COVID-19. Here the CDR3 reads CSVAIGGETQYF. DNA for the CDR3: TGCAGCGTTGCTATAGGGGGAGAGACCCAGTACTTC.